The present entry profiles one T cell receptor beta chain with its context. The target antigen is unknown. The data are from a study of cytomegalovirus exposure and HLA in healthy donors. Across the whole study: In a previous analysis, about 100 million unique TCR beta sequences were found from 150 million to 200 million T cells. Findings and limits, study-wide: Accurate prediction of HLA-A and HLA-B alleles (for most subjects) was reportedly achieved from TCR beta sequences. In an earlier analysis, productive rearrangement rates for most beta V segments clustered near 87% or 30%.

J lost 10 bases, V lost 6 bases, and 12 bases had no gene match. The CDR3 contains 14 residues. In germline, CDR1 is SNHLY, CDR2 FYNNEI. Amplification used 60 Vbeta primers and 13 Jbeta primers. Using immunoSEQ multiplex PCR, the repertoire was profiled, and TCRdb retains in-frame clones only, with some absent. The table has 200,000 or so clones, over 60% seen once. This clonotype originated in a man aged 18-30 years in good health and CMV-seronegative. Specimen: PBMCs. The rearrangement joins TRBV2 to TRBJ2-1; the match to TRBD1 covers 7 bases. CDR3 DNA sequence: TGTGCCAGCAGAGACAGGGACGCCGCTGGGGAGCAGTTCTTC. Translating it yields CASRDRDAAGEQFF.